Below, 27 T cell receptor beta chains from the same sample are listed, as sequenced in a study of cytomegalovirus exposure and HLA in healthy donors. Primers: 60 Vbeta forward and 13 Jbeta reverse. Profiling relied on immunoSEQ multiplex PCR, and the TCRdb table lists in-frame clones only, not all of them. The data hold roughly 78,000 clones, with around 58% observed a single time. Sequencing was performed on PBMCs. The receptors were gathered from a man aged 25 to 40 in good health and CMV-seropositive.

The genes are TRBV21-1 and TRBJ2-1; the table's D call of TRBD1 was not tested on the DNA. TRBV21-1 counts as a pseudogene. CDR3 length: 19 amino acids. CDR3 DNA: TGTGCCAGCAGCAAAGGGGTAGGAGTAACAGGGCCCCTCTACAATGAGCAGTTCTTC. Protein: CASSKGVGVTGPLYNEQFF.

In this sample, this clone is medium-sized. CDR3 nucleotides: TGTGCCAGCAGCTTACTGGGACTAGCGGGCGCCGGGGAGCTGTTTTTT. It codes for CASSLLGLAGAGELFF. The chain has TRBV7-8 and TRBJ2-2; 12 bases line up with TRBD2. The junction had 4 bases not matched to a gene; V was cut back by 2 bases and J by 6 bases. The germline V gene has CDR1 SGHVS and CDR2 FQNEAQ. The CDR3 is 16 residues long.

The V call is TRBV23-1, the J call TRBJ2-7, with TRBD2 matching 10 bases. TRBV23-1 falls under the ORF class, with uncertain function. Trimming cost V 1 base and J 3 bases; bases outside gene matches: 9. CDR3 size: 17 residues. The CDR3 loop is CASSQYKGASGSYEQYF. In nucleotides, the CDR3 is TGCGCCAGCAGTCAATATAAAGGGGCTAGCGGGAGCTACGAGCAGTACTTC.

The V and J genes are TRBV7-9 and TRBJ1-3, with D possibly TRBD1 on 6 matching bases. Germline CDR1 reads SEHNR; CDR2 reads FQNEAQ (reference sequence). The CDR3 covers 15 residues. The V end lost 1 base, the J end lost 2 bases, and 9 bases lay between the germline ends. The CDR3 DNA sequence: TGTGCCAGCAGCTTAGGGGGGCACCCTGGAAACACCATATATTTT. Protein product: CASSLGGHPGNTIYF.

The V and J genes are TRBV19 and TRBJ2-3; no firm D call. Germline CDR1 and CDR2: LNHDA and SQIVND (reference sequence). The germline V and J ends were trimmed by 3 bases and 2 bases, with 9 bases remaining between them. This CDR3 region has 14 residues. CDR3 amino acids: CASSIGPLTDTQYF. In nucleotides, the CDR3 is TGTGCCAGTAGTATTGGCCCCCTCACAGATACGCAGTATTTT.

The genes are TRBV27 and TRBJ1-5, with 9 bases aligning to TRBD1. This CDR3 is 18 amino acids long. Germline V lookup: CDR1 MNHEY, CDR2 SMNVEV (reference sequence). V shed 7 bases, J shed 3 bases, and the junction held 16 bases outside the gene matches. The CDR3 region is CASTLRWDRARLNQPQHF. CDR3 DNA: TGTGCCAGCACCCTACGGTGGGACAGGGCACGTCTCAATCAGCCCCAGCATTTT.

This clone appeared a few times. This chain joins TRBV27 and TRBJ1-2; D not resolved. The CDR3 is made up of 14 amino acids. The V end lost 5 bases, the J end lost 1 base, and 11 bases lay between the germline ends. Germline CDR1 reads MNHEY; CDR2 reads SMNVEV (reference sequence). The CDR3 protein is CASSPQPGNYGYTF. CDR3 nucleotides: TGTGCCAGCAGTCCACAGCCCGGTAACTATGGCTACACCTTC.

The J gene is TRBJ2-7, the V gene TRBV5-4; TRBD1 matches at 11 bases. This CDR3 spans 15 amino acids. With V trimmed by 4 bases and J by 5 bases, 8 bases remained unmatched. Germline V lookup: CDR1 SGHNT, CDR2 YYREEE (reference sequence). CDR3 DNA: TGTGCCAGCAGCCCGCCGGGACAGGGGGACCACGAGCAGTACTTC. Translated: CASSPPGQGDHEQYF. Combining the CDR3 with reference TRBV5-4 and TRBJ2-7 gives the whole variable domain ETGVTQSPTHLIKTRGQQVTLRCSSQSGHNTVSWYQQALGQGPQFIFQYYREEENGRGNFPPRFSGLQFPNYSSELNVNALELDDSALYLCASSPPGQGDHEQYFGPGTRLTVT.

Here the CDR3 DNA reads TGTGCCAGCAGCTTATCGGGGGAAGCAACTGGCTACACCTTC. This codes for CASSLSGEATGYTF. V is TRBV7-2 and J is TRBJ1-2; TRBD1 is a possible D gene (5 bases). The CDR3 contains 14 residues. Germline V gene sequence: CDR1 SGHTA, CDR2 FQGNSA. Trimming shortened V by 2 bases and J by 7 bases, and 14 bases separated the two germline ends.

The chain combines TRBV2 with TRBJ2-7; TRBD2 is a possible D gene (5 bases). The V gene's germline CDR1 is SNHLY and CDR2 FYNNEI. CDR3 length equals 16 residues. The ends were cut back, 6 bases at V and 2 bases at J, with 20 bases in the middle. The CDR3 DNA sequence: TGTGCCAGCAGCCGATTTTCGAGCGGAGAGACCTACGAGCAGTACTTC. Amino acids: CASSRFSSGETYEQYF.

This chain uses TRBV6-5 with TRBJ2-1; D might be TRBD1 (6 bases). The germline V gene encodes CDR1 MNHEY and CDR2 SVGAGI. Trimming removed 2 bases from V and 5 bases from J, with 10 bases in between. The CDR3 loop spans 14 amino acids. The CDR3 here is CASSYGGGDNEQFF. In nucleotides, the CDR3 is TGTGCCAGCAGTTACGGGGGCGGAGACAATGAGCAGTTCTTC.

The rearrangement joins TRBV7-2 to TRBJ2-7, with a tentative D call TRBD1 (6 bases). Germline V CDR1 and CDR2: SGHTA, FQGNSA. The CDR3 extends over 14 amino acids. V lost 4 bases, J lost 2 bases, and 12 bases lay in between. In DNA form, the CDR3 reads TGTGCCAGCAGCTACCCCGGACAGACCTACGAGCAGTACTTC. Residues: CASSYPGQTYEQYF.

The rearrangement uses TRBV6-6 and TRBJ2-7; D unresolved. The CDR3 contains 12 residues. The V gene's germline CDR1 is MNHNY and CDR2 SVGAGI (reference sequence). V gave up 0 bases and J gave up 3 bases, with 3 bases separating them. The CDR3 sequence is CASSYSSYEQYF. The CDR3 DNA reads TGTGCCAGCAGTTACTCGAGCTACGAGCAGTACTTC.

The V call is TRBV11-2, the J call TRBJ1-1, with D perhaps matching TRBD1 (5 bases). Trimming cost V 5 bases and J 8 bases, with 9 bases left between them. CDR3 size: 11 residues. Germline V gene data show CDR1 as SGHAT and CDR2 as FQNNGV. DNA of the CDR3: TGTGCCAGCAGCCATTACAGGGAAGCTTTCTTT. The encoded protein is CASSHYREAFF.

This clone was seen only once. The chain recombines TRBV6-5 with TRBJ2-7; TRBD1 matches 10 bases. The germline gives CDR1 MNHEY, CDR2 SVGAGI. The CDR3 runs to 13 residues. Losses at the gene ends were 6 bases for V and 5 bases for J; bases not matched to a gene: 4. CDR3: CASSRDRGHEQYF. Written as DNA, the CDR3 is TGTGCCAGCAGCCGGGACAGGGGCCACGAGCAGTACTTC.

The chain uses TRBV11-3 and TRBJ2-7, with D perhaps matching TRBD1 (6 bases). Per the germline V gene, CDR1 is SGHNT and CDR2 is YENEEA. V lost 0 bases and J 6 bases, leaving 24 bases between the germline ends. This CDR3 has 18 residues. CDR3 amino acids: CASSLEIAPPLQGVEQYF. The CDR3 nucleotides are TGTGCCAGCAGCTTAGAGATCGCCCCCCCTCTACAGGGTGTCGAGCAGTACTTC.

The gene calls are TRBV5-1 and TRBJ2-1; a weak D match, TRBD1 (5 bases). Germline V lookup: CDR1 SGHRS, CDR2 YFSETQ. CDR3 length: 18 amino acids. V lost 3 bases, J lost 0 bases, and 19 bases lay in between. The CDR3 spells CASSSPPGHLTSYNEQFF. The CDR3 nucleotides read TGCGCCAGCAGCTCTCCGCCTGGACACCTCACCTCCTACAATGAGCAGTTCTTC.

The genes are TRBV11-3 and TRBJ1-4; weak D call: TRBD1 (6 bases). Between the trimmed V and J ends, which lost 1 base and 4 bases, there was a span of 10 bases. CDR1 SGHNT and CDR2 YENEEA come from the germline V gene. This CDR3 is 15 amino acids long. This CDR3 is CASSLGAGDNEKLFF. The CDR3, as DNA: TGTGCCAGCAGCTTAGGGGCAGGGGATAATGAAAAACTGTTTTTT. Using reference TRBV11-3 and TRBJ1-4 for the parts outside the CDR3, the full variable domain is EAGVVQSPRYKIIEKKQPVAFWCNPISGHNTLYWYLQNLGQGPELLIRYENEEAVDDSQLPKDRFSAERLKGVDSTLKIQPAELGDSAVYLCASSLGAGDNEKLFFGSGTQLSVL.

This clone appeared a single time. The rearrangement joins TRBV5-8 to TRBJ2-1; 7 nucleotides match TRBD2. CDR1 and CDR2 (germline): SGHTS, YDEGEE. There are 13 residues in the CDR3. The V and J ends lost 4 bases and 6 bases, in that order; junction bases with no gene match: 4. CDR3: CASSRLAPNEQFF. CDR3 nucleotide sequence: TGTGCCAGCAGCCGACTAGCCCCCAATGAGCAGTTCTTC.

In its sample, this clone was seen once. The chain uses TRBV4-1 and TRBJ1-3; maybe TRBD1 (6 bases). Deletions cut 0 bases from V and 2 bases from J, with 8 bases between. CDR1 is MGHRA, CDR2 YSYEKL, per germline. This CDR3 has 15 residues. The DNA for the CDR3 is TGCGCCAGCAGCCAAGAATCAGGGGCTGGAAACACCATATATTTT. Translation: CASSQESGAGNTIYF.

This clone was seen only once. The chain recombines TRBV4-1 with TRBJ2-7; a possible D gene is TRBD2 (5 bases). Germline CDR1 and CDR2: MGHRA and YSYEKL. With 0 bases removed from V and 4 bases from J, the gap between germline ends came to 13 bases. The CDR3 runs 15 residues. CDR3 DNA: TGCGCCAGCAGCCAAGACTTTGCGGGCTTTTACGAGCAGTACTTC. Translation: CASSQDFAGFYEQYF.

The V and J genes are TRBV7-3 and TRBJ2-6; no definite D call. V lost 2 bases to trimming and J lost 0 bases, with 5 bases between them. The CDR3 runs 15 residues. The germline gives CDR1 SGHTA, CDR2 FQGTGA. CDR3 DNA: TGTGCCAGCAGCTTAGGAGACTCTGGGGCCAACGTCCTGACTTTC. Protein: CASSLGDSGANVLTF.

The chain has TRBV9 and TRBJ2-3, with a weak D call TRBD2 (6 bases). The germline gives CDR1 SGDLS, CDR2 YYNGEE. Trimming pared 4 bases from V and 2 bases from J, leaving 17 bases between. This CDR3 comprises 16 residues. In DNA, the CDR3 is TGTGCCAGCAGCCGGGACTCCGAGCCCTTCACAGATACGCAGTATTTT. Translation gives CASSRDSEPFTDTQYF.

The J gene is TRBJ1-5, the V gene TRBV28; 7 bases align to TRBD1. With V trimmed by 6 bases and J by 6 bases, 2 bases remained unmatched. This CDR3 is 12 amino acids long. Per germline, CDR1 MDHEN and CDR2 SYDVKM. CDR3 coding DNA: TGTGCCAGCAGACAGGGGATTCAGCCCCAGCATTTT. Amino acids: CASRQGIQPQHF.

The chain carries TRBV18 and TRBJ1-4, with a possible D match to TRBD1 (5 bases). V was shortened by 1 base and J by 2 bases, with 5 bases between the two germline ends. The germline V gene has CDR1 KGHSH and CDR2 LQKENI. The CDR3 length is 14 residues. The CDR3, as DNA: TGTGCCAGCTCACCACGACAGACTAATGAAAAACTGTTTTTT. Amino acids: CASSPRQTNEKLFF.

This chain joins TRBV5-1 and TRBJ1-6, with TRBD1 matching 7 bases. Germline V gene data show CDR1 as SGHRS and CDR2 as YFSETQ. This CDR3 has 15 amino acids. Trimming took 4 bases from V and 3 from J; bases not matched to a gene: 4. The CDR3 is CASSPTGYYNSPLHF. The CDR3 coding sequence is TGCGCCAGCAGCCCGACAGGGTACTATAATTCACCCCTCCACTTT. Combining the CDR3 with reference TRBV5-1 and TRBJ1-6 gives the whole variable domain KAGVTQTPRYLIKTRGQQVTLSCSPISGHRSVSWYQQTPGQGLQFLFEYFSETQRNKGNFPGRFSGRQFSNSRSEMNVSTLELGDSALYLCASSPTGYYNSPLHFGNGTRLTVT.

The chain is built from TRBV7-9 and TRBJ2-3; a weak D match, TRBD1 (5 bases). V lost 3 bases and J 7 bases, leaving 11 bases between the germline ends. Germline CDR1 reads SEHNR; CDR2 reads FQNEAQ (reference sequence). The CDR3 runs 13 residues. The CDR3, as DNA: TGTGCCAGCAGCTTCGGTGACAGAAATACGCAGTATTTT. Its protein product is CASSFGDRNTQYF.